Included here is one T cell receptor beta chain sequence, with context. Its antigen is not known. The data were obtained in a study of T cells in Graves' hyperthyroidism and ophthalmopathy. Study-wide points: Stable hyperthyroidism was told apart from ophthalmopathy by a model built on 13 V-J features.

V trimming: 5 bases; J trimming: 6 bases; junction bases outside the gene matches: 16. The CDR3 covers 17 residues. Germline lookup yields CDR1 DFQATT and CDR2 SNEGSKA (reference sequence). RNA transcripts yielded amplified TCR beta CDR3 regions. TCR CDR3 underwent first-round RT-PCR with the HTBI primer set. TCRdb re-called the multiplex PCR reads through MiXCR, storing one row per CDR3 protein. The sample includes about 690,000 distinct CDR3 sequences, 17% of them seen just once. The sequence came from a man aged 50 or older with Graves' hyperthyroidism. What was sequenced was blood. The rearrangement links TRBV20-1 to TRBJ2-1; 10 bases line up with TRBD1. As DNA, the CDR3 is TGCAGTGCTCCTCCGGGACAGGGGACTAGGTCTTTCAATGAGCAGTTCTTC. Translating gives CSAPPGQGTRSFNEQFF.